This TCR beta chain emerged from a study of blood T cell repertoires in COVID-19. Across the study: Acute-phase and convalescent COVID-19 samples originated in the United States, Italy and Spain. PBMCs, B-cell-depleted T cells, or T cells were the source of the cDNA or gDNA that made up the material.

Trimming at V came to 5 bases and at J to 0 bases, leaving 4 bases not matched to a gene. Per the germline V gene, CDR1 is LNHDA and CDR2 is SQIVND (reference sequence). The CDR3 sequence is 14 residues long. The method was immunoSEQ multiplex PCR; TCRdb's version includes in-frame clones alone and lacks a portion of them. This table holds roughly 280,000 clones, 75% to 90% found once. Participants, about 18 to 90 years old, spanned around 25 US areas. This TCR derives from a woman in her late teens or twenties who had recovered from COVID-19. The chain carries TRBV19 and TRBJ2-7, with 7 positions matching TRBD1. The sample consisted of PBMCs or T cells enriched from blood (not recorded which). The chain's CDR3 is CASSDRDSSYEQYF. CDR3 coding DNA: TGTGCCAGTAGTGACCGGGACAGCTCCTACGAGCAGTACTTC. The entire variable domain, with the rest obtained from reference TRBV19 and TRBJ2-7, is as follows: DGGITQSPKYLFRKEGQNVTLSCEQNLNHDAMYWYRQDPGQGLRLIYYSQIVNDFQKGDIAEGYSVSREKKESFPLTVTSAQKNPTAFYLCASSDRDSSYEQYFGPGTRLTVT.